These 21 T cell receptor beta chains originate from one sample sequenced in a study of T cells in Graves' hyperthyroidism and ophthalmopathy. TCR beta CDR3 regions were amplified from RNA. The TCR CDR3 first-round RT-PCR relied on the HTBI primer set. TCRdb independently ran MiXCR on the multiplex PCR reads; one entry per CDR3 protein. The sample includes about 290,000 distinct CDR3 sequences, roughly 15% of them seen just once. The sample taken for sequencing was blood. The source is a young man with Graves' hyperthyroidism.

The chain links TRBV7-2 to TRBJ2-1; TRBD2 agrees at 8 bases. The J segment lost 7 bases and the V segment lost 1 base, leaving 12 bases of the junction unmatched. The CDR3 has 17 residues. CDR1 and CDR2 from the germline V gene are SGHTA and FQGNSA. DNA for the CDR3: TGTGCCAGCAGCTTAGGGGGCCCCGGGACTAGTGATAATGAGCAGTTCTTC. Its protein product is CASSLGGPGTSDNEQFF.

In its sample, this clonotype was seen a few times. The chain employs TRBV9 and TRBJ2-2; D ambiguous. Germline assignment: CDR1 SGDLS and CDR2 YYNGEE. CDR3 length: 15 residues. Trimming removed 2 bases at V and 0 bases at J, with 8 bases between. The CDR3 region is CASSVRSANTGELFF. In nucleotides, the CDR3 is TGTGCCAGCAGCGTCCGGTCCGCGAACACCGGGGAGCTGTTTTTT.

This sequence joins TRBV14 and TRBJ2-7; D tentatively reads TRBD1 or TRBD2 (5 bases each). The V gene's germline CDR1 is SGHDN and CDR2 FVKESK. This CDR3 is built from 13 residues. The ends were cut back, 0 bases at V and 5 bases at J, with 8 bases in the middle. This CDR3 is CASSQEWGHEQYF. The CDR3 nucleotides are TGTGCCAGCAGCCAAGAGTGGGGACACGAGCAGTACTTC. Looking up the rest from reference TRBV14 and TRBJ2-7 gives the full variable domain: EAGVTQFPSHSVIEKGQTVTLRCDPISGHDNLYWYRRVMGKEIKFLLHFVKESKQDESGMPNNRFLAERTGGTYSTLKVQPAELEDSGVYFCASSQEWGHEQYFGPGTRLTVT.

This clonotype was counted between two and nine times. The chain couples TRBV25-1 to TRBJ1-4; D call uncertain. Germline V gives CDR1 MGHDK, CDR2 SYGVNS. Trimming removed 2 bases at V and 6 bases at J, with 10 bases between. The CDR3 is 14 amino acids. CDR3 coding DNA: TGTGCCAGCAGTGAACTTAGGACGGATGAAAAACTGTTTTTT. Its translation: CASSELRTDEKLFF.

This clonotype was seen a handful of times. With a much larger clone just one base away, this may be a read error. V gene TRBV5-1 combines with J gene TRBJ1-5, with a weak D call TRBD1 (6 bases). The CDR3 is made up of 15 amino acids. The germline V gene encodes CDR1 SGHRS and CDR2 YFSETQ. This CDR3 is CASSPGTSSNQPPHF. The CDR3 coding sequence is TGCGCCAGCAGCCCCGGGACATCTAGCAATCAGCCCCCGCATTTT.

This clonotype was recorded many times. The CDR3 loop is CASSLGPLGSPLHF. In DNA, the CDR3 is TGTGCCAGCAGTTTGGGGCCGCTTGGGTCACCCCTCCACTTT. The V and J genes are TRBV28 and TRBJ1-6, with TRBD1 as a possible D gene (5 bases). In germline, CDR1 is MDHEN, CDR2 SYDVKM. The CDR3 is 14 residues long. The ends were cut back, 3 bases at V and 10 bases at J, with 13 bases in the middle.

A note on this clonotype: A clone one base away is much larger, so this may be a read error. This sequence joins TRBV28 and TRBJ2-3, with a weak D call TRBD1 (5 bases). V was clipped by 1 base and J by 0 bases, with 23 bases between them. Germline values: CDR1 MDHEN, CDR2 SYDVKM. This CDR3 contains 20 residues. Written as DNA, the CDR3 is TGTGCCAGCAGTTTATCAGGGCCGGCTAGTCACCCTGCTAGCACAGATACGCAGTATTTT. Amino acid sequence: CASSLSGPASHPASTDTQYF.

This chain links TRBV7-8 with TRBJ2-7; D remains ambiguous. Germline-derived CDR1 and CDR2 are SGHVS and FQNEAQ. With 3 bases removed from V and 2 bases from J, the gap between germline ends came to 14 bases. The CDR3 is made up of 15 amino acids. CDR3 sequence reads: CASSFDIAVPYEQYF. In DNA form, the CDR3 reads TGTGCCAGCAGCTTTGATATCGCGGTACCCTACGAGCAGTACTTC.

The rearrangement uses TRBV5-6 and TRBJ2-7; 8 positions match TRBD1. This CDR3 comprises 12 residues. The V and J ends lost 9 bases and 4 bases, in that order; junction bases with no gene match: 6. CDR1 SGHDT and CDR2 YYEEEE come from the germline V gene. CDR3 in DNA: TGTGCCACCGGGACAGGTCCGTACGAGCAGTACTTC. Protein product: CATGTGPYEQYF.

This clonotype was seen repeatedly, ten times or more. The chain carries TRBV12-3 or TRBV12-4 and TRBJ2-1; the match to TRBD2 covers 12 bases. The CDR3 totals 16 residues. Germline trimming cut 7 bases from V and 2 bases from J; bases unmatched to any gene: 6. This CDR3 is CASKLAGGGAYNEQFF. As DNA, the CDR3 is TGTGCCAGCAAACTAGCGGGAGGTGGAGCCTACAATGAGCAGTTCTTC.

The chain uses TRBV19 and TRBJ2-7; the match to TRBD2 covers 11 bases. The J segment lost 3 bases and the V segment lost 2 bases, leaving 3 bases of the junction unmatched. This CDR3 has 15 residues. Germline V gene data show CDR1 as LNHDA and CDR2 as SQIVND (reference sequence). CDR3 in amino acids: CASSITSGSDYEQYF. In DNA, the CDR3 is TGTGCCAGTAGTATAACTAGCGGGAGCGACTACGAGCAGTACTTC.

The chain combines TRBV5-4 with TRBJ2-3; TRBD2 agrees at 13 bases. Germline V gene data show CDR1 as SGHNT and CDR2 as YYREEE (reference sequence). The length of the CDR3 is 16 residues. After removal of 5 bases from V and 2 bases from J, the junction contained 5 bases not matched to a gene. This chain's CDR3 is CASSGTSGIHTDTQYF. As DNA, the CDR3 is TGTGCCAGCAGTGGGACTAGCGGGATACACACAGATACGCAGTATTTT.

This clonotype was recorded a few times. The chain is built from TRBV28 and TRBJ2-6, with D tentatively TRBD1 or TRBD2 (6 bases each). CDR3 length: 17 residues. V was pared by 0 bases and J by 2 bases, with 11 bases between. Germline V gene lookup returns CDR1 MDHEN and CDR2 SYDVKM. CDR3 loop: CASSLWRGETGANVLTF. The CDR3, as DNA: TGTGCCAGCAGTTTATGGAGGGGGGAGACTGGGGCCAACGTCCTGACTTTC.

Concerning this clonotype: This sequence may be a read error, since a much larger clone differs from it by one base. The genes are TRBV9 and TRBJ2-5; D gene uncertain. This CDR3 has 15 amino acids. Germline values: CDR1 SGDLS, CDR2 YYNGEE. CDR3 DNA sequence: TGTGCCAGCAGCGTAGGGGTCCTAGGTGGAGAGACCCAGTGCTTC. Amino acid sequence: CASSVGVLGGETQCF. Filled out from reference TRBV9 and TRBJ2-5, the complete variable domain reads DSGVTQTPKHLITATGQRVTLRCSPRSGDLSVYWYQQSLDQGLQFLIQYYNGEERAKGNILERFSAQQFPDLHSELNLSSLELGDSALYFCASSVGVLGGETQCFGPGTRLLVL.

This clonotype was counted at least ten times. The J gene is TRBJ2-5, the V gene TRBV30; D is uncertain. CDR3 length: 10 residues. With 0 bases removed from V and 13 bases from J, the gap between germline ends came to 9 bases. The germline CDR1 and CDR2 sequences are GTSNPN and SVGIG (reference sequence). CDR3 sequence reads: CAWSVTAMYF. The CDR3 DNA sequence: TGTGCCTGGAGTGTAACAGCTATGTACTTC.

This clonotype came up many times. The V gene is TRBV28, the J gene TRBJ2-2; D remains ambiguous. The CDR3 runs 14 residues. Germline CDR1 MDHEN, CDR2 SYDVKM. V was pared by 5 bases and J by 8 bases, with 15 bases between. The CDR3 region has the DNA TGTGCCAGCAGTCTCCCCGGTCTCGTGGGGGAGCTGTTTTTT. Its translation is CASSLPGLVGELFF.

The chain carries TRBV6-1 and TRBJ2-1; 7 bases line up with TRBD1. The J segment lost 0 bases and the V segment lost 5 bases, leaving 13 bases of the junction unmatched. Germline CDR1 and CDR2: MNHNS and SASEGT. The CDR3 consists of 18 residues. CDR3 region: CASSYRGMGASSYNEQFF. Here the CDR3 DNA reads TGTGCCAGCAGTTACAGGGGAATGGGCGCGAGCTCCTACAATGAGCAGTTCTTC.

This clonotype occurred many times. CDR3 loop: CASSFGGREGEQFF. The CDR3 nucleotides read TGTGCCAGCAGCTTCGGGGGCCGTGAGGGTGAGCAGTTCTTC. The rearrangement uses TRBV7-8 and TRBJ2-1, with D perhaps given as TRBD1 or TRBD2 (6 bases each). Looked up from germline, CDR1 is SGHVS and CDR2 is FQNEAQ. V lost 3 bases and J lost 9, with 15 bases in between. The CDR3 totals 14 residues.

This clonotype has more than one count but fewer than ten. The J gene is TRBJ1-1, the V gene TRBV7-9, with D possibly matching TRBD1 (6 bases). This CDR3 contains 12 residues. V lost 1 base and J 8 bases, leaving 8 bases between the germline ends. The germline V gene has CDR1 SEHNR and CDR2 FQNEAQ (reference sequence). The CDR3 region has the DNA TGTGCCAGCAGCTTAGACGGGGGCGAAGCTTTCTTT. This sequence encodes CASSLDGGEAFF.

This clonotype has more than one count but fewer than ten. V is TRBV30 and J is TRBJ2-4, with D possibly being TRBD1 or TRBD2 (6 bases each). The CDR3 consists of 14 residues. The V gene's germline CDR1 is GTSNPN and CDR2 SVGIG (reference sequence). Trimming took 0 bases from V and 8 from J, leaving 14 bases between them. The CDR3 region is CAWSVGGGIHIQYF. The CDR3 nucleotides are TGTGCCTGGAGTGTCGGGGGCGGCATTCACATTCAGTACTTC. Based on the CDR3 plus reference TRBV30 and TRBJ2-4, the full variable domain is SQTIHQWPATLVQPVGSPLSLECTVEGTSNPNLYWYRQAAGRGLQLLFYSVGIGQISSEVPQNLSASRPQDRQFILSSKKLLLSDSGFYLCAWSVGGGIHIQYFGAGTRLSVL.

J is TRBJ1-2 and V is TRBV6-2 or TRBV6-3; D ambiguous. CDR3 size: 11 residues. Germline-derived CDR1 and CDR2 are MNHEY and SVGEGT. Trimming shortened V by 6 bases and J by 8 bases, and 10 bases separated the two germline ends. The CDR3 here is CASSAVWGYTF. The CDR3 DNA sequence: TGTGCCAGCAGCGCAGTGTGGGGCTACACCTTC.